This TCR beta chain was captured in a study of regulatory T cells in long-lasting Graves disease. Findings and limits, study-wide: Among persistent patients, a larger number of public clonotypes were shared (roughly 2,700) than among newly diagnosed patients (more than 850). Persistent disease preferred TRBV28, TRBJ1-2 and TRBJ2-5.

Both iRepertoire HTBI primers and Arm-PCR of CDR3 regions were used to build the TCR beta libraries. In the authors' workflow: Detected in the samples were just over 60 TRBV and 15 or so TRBJ segments. Via MiXCR, TCRdb re-called the multiplex PCR reads, giving one row per CDR3 protein. The V and J calls were determined by TCRdb, not by the authors. This sample yields 300,000 to 500,000 distinct CDR3 sequences, of which around 20% are seen a single time; roughly 20% belongs to the top ten. Time point here: persistent/refractory GD, antithyroid drugs over 5 years with positive TRAb. PBMC RNA was the source of the TCR library. It was by American Thyroid Association guidelines that Graves' disease was diagnosed. The sample holds a few counts of this clonotype. Its antigen is unknown. V was trimmed by 0 bases and J by 3 bases, leaving 11 bases between them. This CDR3 comprises 14 residues. The germline CDR1 and CDR2 sequences are GTSNPN and SVGIG (reference sequence).

The input for sequencing was peripheral blood mononuclear cells (PBMCs), taken when the disease was refractory, from a patient treated with antithyroid drugs. This TCR was recovered from a female donor with Graves disease. The chain employs TRBV30 and TRBJ1-2; unclear D gene. The CDR3: CAWSVPQVHYGYTF. CDR3 bases: TGTGCCTGGAGTGTACCCCAAGTCCACTATGGCTACACCTTC.